Each of the 23 T cell receptor beta chains below was sequenced from the same sample in a study of T cell responses to AZD1222 COVID-19 vaccine (dated by TCRdb to the early 2020s). Reading the label with the study, this specimen's time point is: baseline before first vaccination. The method was the immunoSEQ multiplex PCR assay. Sourced from immuneACCESS, this table was stored by TCRdb with only in-frame sequences that have V and J called. A share of the clones is absent; for the studies checked, an unresolved V gene accounts for under half, and the remainder has no known explanation. The sample has 130,000 to 150,000 clones on record, approximately 88% of them singletons. The ten largest clonotypes hold more than 2% of the sample. Source: peripheral blood, taken on day 0 of AZD1222 vaccination. Receptor source: an adult in good health.

The J gene is TRBJ2-7, the V gene TRBV28, with 10 bases fitting TRBD1. The CDR3 loop spans 14 amino acids. Looked up from germline, CDR1 is MDHEN and CDR2 is SYDVKM. Losses at the gene ends were 5 bases for V and 5 bases for J; bases not matched to a gene: 6. CDR3 coding DNA: TGTGCCAGCAGTGTGACAGGGGGCTTCAACGAGCAGTACTTC. Its protein is CASSVTGGFNEQYF.

This chain joins TRBV27 and TRBJ2-3, with D unclear. Germline CDR1 is MNHEY and CDR2 is SMNVEV (reference sequence). The CDR3 loop spans 10 amino acids. Trimming pared 7 bases from V and 5 bases from J, leaving 4 bases between. CDR3 bases: TGTGCCAGCATCGGAGATACGCAGTATTTT. Translation gives CASIGDTQYF.

The chain recombines TRBV5-4 with TRBJ1-1, with 7 bases matching TRBD1. Germline loops: CDR1 SGHNT, CDR2 YYREEE (reference sequence). The length of the CDR3 is 12 residues. V dropped 4 bases and J dropped 10; count of bases not matched to a gene: 7. The CDR3, as DNA: TGTGCCAGCAGCATAGGAACAGGGGTAGCTTTCTTT. It specifies CASSIGTGVAFF. Drawing the rest from reference TRBV5-4 and TRBJ1-1, the complete variable domain is ETGVTQSPTHLIKTRGQQVTLRCSSQSGHNTVSWYQQALGQGPQFIFQYYREEENGRGNFPPRFSGLQFPNYSSELNVNALELDDSALYLCASSIGTGVAFFGQGTRLTVV.

The chain is built from TRBV5-1 and TRBJ2-7; 8 positions match TRBD2. The V gene end was trimmed by 2 bases and the J gene end by 2 bases; junction bases not matched to a gene: 18. The CDR3 is 19 residues long. Germline V gene lookup returns CDR1 SGHRS and CDR2 YFSETQ. CDR3 sequence (DNA): TGCGCCAGCAGCTTCCTCTTGGGGGGTAGCGGGAACCCAACCTACGAGCAGTACTTC. As protein: CASSFLLGGSGNPTYEQYF.

The chain employs TRBV29-1 and TRBJ2-2; tentatively, D is TRBD2 (5 bases). The CDR3 extends over 12 amino acids. The germline gives CDR1 SQVTM, CDR2 ANQGSEA. V shed 4 bases and J shed 5 bases, with 8 bases lying between them. The CDR3 loop reads CSVAGWTGELFF. The CDR3 DNA reads TGCAGCGTTGCGGGGTGGACCGGGGAGCTGTTTTTT.

The rearrangement uses TRBV27 and TRBJ2-1; D perhaps matches TRBD1 (6 bases). CDR3 length: 12 residues. Trimming shortened V by 5 bases and J by 7 bases, and 9 bases separated the two germline ends. CDR1 and CDR2 (germline): MNHEY, SMNVEV (reference sequence). The CDR3: CASSLQGNEQFF. The CDR3 coding sequence is TGTGCCAGCAGTCTACAGGGAAATGAGCAGTTCTTC.

V gene TRBV3-1 (or the pseudogene TRBV3-2) combines with J gene TRBJ2-5, with 11 bases lining up with TRBD2. This CDR3 is 14 amino acids long. CDR1 LGHDT and CDR2 YNNKEL come from the germline V gene (reference sequence). V gave up 4 bases and J gave up 5 bases; unmatched junction bases: 3. CDR3 protein: CASSRIAGGETQYF. The CDR3 coding sequence is TGTGCCAGCAGCCGCATAGCGGGAGGGGAGACCCAGTACTTC.

This clone was observed once. The genes are TRBV5-4 and TRBJ2-4; weak D call: TRBD2 (5 bases). Between the trimmed V and J ends, which lost 0 bases and 0 bases, there was a span of 10 bases. Germline assignment: CDR1 SGHNT and CDR2 YYREEE (reference sequence). This CDR3 contains 16 residues. CDR3 region: CASSLDPEVAKNIQYF. Here the CDR3 DNA reads TGTGCCAGCAGCTTGGATCCGGAGGTAGCCAAAAACATTCAGTACTTC.

CDR3: CASSLSTGGGEQYF. For the CDR3, the DNA is TGCGCCAGCAGCTTGTCTACAGGTGGGGGCGAGCAGTACTTC. The genes are TRBV5-1 and TRBJ2-7; D could derive from TRBD1 or TRBD2 (5 bases each). The V gene lost 1 base and the J gene lost 6 bases, with 14 bases spanning the gap. Germline V lookup: CDR1 SGHRS, CDR2 YFSETQ. CDR3 length equals 14 residues.

The chain employs TRBV7-9 and TRBJ1-4; 12 bases are a match to TRBD1. The CDR3 totals 17 residues. Unmatched junction bases numbered 11, after V lost 5 bases and J lost 7 bases. Germline V lookup: CDR1 SEHNR, CDR2 FQNEAQ (reference sequence). CDR3 sequence reads: CASSNSGTGGVGEKLFF. The CDR3 nucleotides read TGTGCCAGCAGCAACTCCGGGACAGGGGGCGTGGGTGAAAAACTGTTTTTT.

This clone occurred once. The genes are TRBV5-6 and TRBJ1-1; TRBD1 is a possible D gene (5 bases). Germline-derived CDR1 and CDR2 are SGHDT and YYEEEE. V was shortened by 2 bases and J by 0 bases, with 5 bases between the two germline ends. The CDR3 has 13 amino acids. The CDR3 loop is CASSFRVNTEAFF. The DNA for the CDR3 is TGTGCCAGCAGCTTCAGGGTGAACACTGAAGCTTTCTTT.

V usage is TRBV11-3 and J usage is TRBJ2-7; no clear D gene. Germline CDR1 is SGHNT and CDR2 is YENEEA. CDR3 size: 14 residues. Trimming shortened V by 1 base and J by 0 bases, and 7 bases separated the two germline ends. The CDR3 reads CASSLVGFSYEQYF. The CDR3 nucleotides read TGTGCCAGCAGCTTAGTAGGGTTCTCCTACGAGCAGTACTTC.

The chain recombines TRBV7-2 with TRBJ2-5; a weak D match, TRBD2 (6 bases). This CDR3 has 16 residues. Germline-derived CDR1 and CDR2 are SGHTA and FQGNSA. V dropped 3 bases and J dropped 1 base, with 15 bases sitting between them. The CDR3 spells CASSFGPAGTQETQYF. As DNA, the CDR3 is TGTGCCAGCAGCTTCGGGCCCGCGGGGACCCAAGAGACCCAGTACTTC.

The sample holds one count of this clone. J is TRBJ1-2 and V is TRBV29-1; 7 bases are a match to TRBD1. The CDR3 length is 14 residues. Trimming took 3 bases from V and 0 from J; bases not matched to a gene: 4. CDR1 and CDR2 from the germline V gene are SQVTM and ANQGSEA. The CDR3 sequence: CSVDRGRSNYGYTF. Written as DNA, the CDR3 is TGCAGCGTTGACAGGGGGAGGTCTAACTATGGCTACACCTTC.

As concerns this clone: A read error may account for a junction end that differs from germline. Other DNA sequences within the sample encode an identical CDR3. The V and J genes are TRBV15 and TRBJ1-2, with D uncertain. From germline, CDR1 is LNHNV and CDR2 YYDKDF (reference sequence). CDR3 length equals 13 residues. CDR3 coding DNA: TGTGCCACCAGCAGAGAACAGAACTATGGCTATACCTTC. This translates into CATSREQNYGYTF. Full variable domain (remainder filled in from reference TRBV15 and TRBJ1-2): DAMVIQNPRYQVTQFGKPVTLSCSQTLNHNVMYWYQQKSSQAPKLLFHYYDKDFNNEADTPDNFQSRRPNTSFCFLDIRSPGLGDTAMYLCATSREQNYGYTFGSGTRLTVV.

This chain links TRBV24-1 with TRBJ1-3; D is undetermined. Germline CDR1 is KGHDR and CDR2 is SFDVKD. The CDR3 runs 12 residues. Trimming cost V 9 bases and J 1 base, with 6 bases left between them. CDR3 in DNA: TGTGCCACCGCATCGTCTGGAAACACCATATATTTT. Translation: CATASSGNTIYF.

The rearrangement links TRBV18 to TRBJ1-4; D is undetermined. The CDR3 is 13 residues long. The V gene's germline CDR1 is KGHSH and CDR2 LQKENI. Trimming pared 3 bases from V and 6 bases from J, leaving 8 bases between. The CDR3 DNA is TGTGCCAGCTCACCGGTGGCTTATGAAAAACTGTTTTTT. Its protein product is CASSPVAYEKLFF.

The J gene is TRBJ1-2, the V gene TRBV12-5; 8 bases line up with TRBD1. Germline trimming cut 1 base from V and 7 bases from J; bases unmatched to any gene: 11. This CDR3 comprises 16 residues. Germline assignment: CDR1 LGHNT and CDR2 FRNRAP. CDR3 DNA: TGTGCTAGTGGTTTGGGGCAGGTGACAGGGGTTCCTGGCTACACCTTC. It is translated as CASGLGQVTGVPGYTF.

This chain joins TRBV6-5 and TRBJ2-7; possibly TRBD1 or TRBD2 for D (6 bases each). V was cut by 11 bases and J by 3 bases, with 14 bases left in between. CDR3 length: 12 residues. The germline V gene has CDR1 MNHEY and CDR2 SVGAGI. CDR3: CAAQGRFYEQYF. CDR3 nucleotide sequence: TGTGCCGCCCAGGGGAGGTTCTACGAGCAGTACTTC.

The chain uses TRBV6-2 or TRBV6-3 and TRBJ2-5; 8 bases align to TRBD2. V shed 2 bases, J shed 5 bases, and the junction held 4 bases outside the gene matches. Germline CDR1 and CDR2: MNHEY and SVGEGT. The CDR3 consists of 14 residues. CDR3 bases: TGTGCCAGCAGTTACACCTCTAGCGGGGAGACCCAGTACTTC. Its protein product is CASSYTSSGETQYF.

The V and J genes are TRBV6-6 and TRBJ1-1, with D perhaps matching TRBD1 (6 bases). V was clipped by 6 bases and J by 4 bases, with 15 bases between them. The germline V gene has CDR1 MNHNY and CDR2 SVGAGI (reference sequence). This CDR3 has 14 amino acids. For the CDR3, the DNA is TGTGCCAGCAGCTACCTAGGGGGTGCCACTGAAGCTTTCTTT. Translating it yields CASSYLGGATEAFF.

This chain links TRBV11-2 with TRBJ1-6, with 7 bases identical to TRBD1. Trimming took 6 bases from V and 9 from J; bases not matched to a gene: 14. This CDR3 contains 16 residues. Germline V gene sequence: CDR1 SGHAT, CDR2 FQNNGV. In DNA, the CDR3 is TGTGCCAGCAGTCCACCCCCCACAGGGGTCAGTTCACCCCTCCACTTT. Protein: CASSPPPTGVSSPLHF.

This chain links TRBV6-1 with TRBJ1-2; 9 bases align to TRBD1. CDR3 length: 13 residues. From germline, CDR1 is MNHNS and CDR2 SASEGT. Trimming cost V 8 bases and J 4 bases; bases outside gene matches: 5. The CDR3 sequence is CASRGQGPYGYTF. CDR3 nucleotide sequence: TGTGCCAGCCGTGGACAGGGGCCCTATGGCTACACCTTC.